This T cell receptor (beta chain) was recorded in a study of T cells in Graves' hyperthyroidism and ophthalmopathy. Study in general: At initial diagnosis, before any treatment had begun, peripheral blood was obtained. General study findings and limits: The model made its ophthalmopathy prediction, and onset followed a median about 5.9 months later. Stable hyperthyroidism was separated from ophthalmopathy by a model based on 13 V-J features.

Regions amplified from RNA transcripts were the TCR beta CDR3 regions. An initial round of RT-PCR targeting the TCR CDR3 relied on the HTBI primer set. From the multiplex PCR reads, TCRdb called clonotypes with MiXCR, one entry per CDR3 protein. The table has some 490,000 distinct CDR3 sequences, approximately 23% seen once. The CDR3 spans 17 residues. With 3 bases removed from V and 2 bases from J, the gap between germline ends came to 20 bases. Germline V gene lookup returns CDR1 LNHDA and CDR2 SQIVND (reference sequence). Remarks on this clonotype: Its antigen is as yet unknown.

PBMCs were obtained from approximately 10 ml fresh peripheral blood. The receptor comes from a woman aged 70-85 years with Graves' ophthalmopathy. The chain couples TRBV19 to TRBJ2-7; D may correspond to TRBD1 or TRBD2 (5 bases each). Sample: blood. The CDR3 coding sequence is TGTGCCAGTAGTATTTCAGCCAGGGCAGGGAGTCCCTACGAGCAGTACTTC. It yields the protein CASSISARAGSPYEQYF. Filled out from reference TRBV19 and TRBJ2-7, the complete variable domain reads DGGITQSPKYLFRKEGQNVTLSCEQNLNHDAMYWYRQDPGQGLRLIYYSQIVNDFQKGDIAEGYSVSREKKESFPLTVTSAQKNPTAFYLCASSISARAGSPYEQYFGPGTRLTVT.